The 20 T cell receptor beta chains below come from one sample, sequenced in a study of early T cells in non-severe SARS-CoV-2 infection. A single record per CDR3 protein comes from TCRdb applying MiXCR to the 5' RACE reads. In the table there are just over 70,000 distinct CDR3 sequences, around 13% of which are singletons. The specimen sequenced was whole blood. Receptors were obtained from an adult who was a healthcare worker with PCR-confirmed SARS-CoV-2 infection or an uninfected control (not recorded which).

This clonotype was detected many times. This sequence joins TRBV20-1 and TRBJ2-3; no clear D gene. Trimming cost V 0 bases and J 0 bases, with 7 bases left between them. Germline CDR1 is DFQATT and CDR2 is SNEGSKA (reference sequence). CDR3 length: 14 residues. Here the CDR3 reads CSARDPRSTDTQYF. The CDR3 DNA reads TGCAGTGCTAGAGATCCTCGGAGCACAGATACGCAGTATTTT.

This clonotype was observed at least ten times. The DNA of the CDR3 is TGTGCCAGCAGCTTGGGCGGGGGGGCTGCAGATACGCAGTATTTT. Protein product: CASSLGGGAADTQYF. This chain joins TRBV7-2 and TRBJ2-3; 9 positions match TRBD2. Germline V gene sequence: CDR1 SGHTA, CDR2 FQGNSA. Trimming removed 3 bases from V and 4 bases from J; junction bases left unmatched: 5. The CDR3 covers 15 residues. The full variable domain, with the rest looked up from reference TRBV7-2 and TRBJ2-3, is GAGVSQSPSNKVTEKGKDVELRCDPISGHTALYWYRQSLGQGLEFLIYFQGNSAPDKSGLPSDRFSAERTGGSVSTLTIQRTQQEDSAVYLCASSLGGGAADTQYFGPGTRLTVL.

This clonotype has just a few counts. The chain combines TRBV6-4 with TRBJ2-5; tentative D call: TRBD1 (6 bases). Between the trimmed V and J ends, which lost 3 bases and 4 bases, there was a span of 9 bases. Germline assignment: CDR1 MRHNA and CDR2 SNTAGT. The CDR3 totals 13 residues. The CDR3 loop is CASSERGGETQYF. CDR3 DNA sequence: TGTGCCAGCAGTGAAAGAGGGGGAGAGACCCAGTACTTC.

The rearrangement links TRBV11-2 to TRBJ1-2; 7 bases are a match to TRBD1. V shed 2 bases and J 0 bases; nucleotides not matched to a gene: 6. Germline V gene sequence: CDR1 SGHAT, CDR2 FQNNGV. CDR3 size: 16 residues. The CDR3 nucleotides read TGTGCCAGCAGCTTATATTCCGGGACAGCTAACTATGGCTACACCTTC. Translation: CASSLYSGTANYGYTF.

This clonotype was seen repeatedly, ten times or more. The CDR3 loop reads CASSLTLNTEAFF. Here the CDR3 DNA reads TGTGCCAGCAGTTTAACCTTGAACACTGAAGCTTTCTTT. The gene calls are TRBV28 and TRBJ1-1; no definite D call. The CDR3 has 13 residues. The germline gives CDR1 MDHEN, CDR2 SYDVKM. The ends were cut back, 2 bases at V and 0 bases at J, with 4 bases in the middle.

In this sample, this clonotype turned up many times. The rearrangement uses TRBV2 and TRBJ1-4; the D is unclear. The CDR3 spans 13 residues. Germline lookup yields CDR1 SNHLY and CDR2 FYNNEI. Between the trimmed V and J ends, which lost 6 bases and 3 bases, there was a span of 8 bases. The CDR3 sequence: CASRRGSNEKLFF. As DNA, the CDR3 is TGTGCCAGCAGACGAGGATCTAATGAAAAACTGTTTTTT.

As concerns this clonotype: A much larger clone sits a single nucleotide away, making a read error possible. This chain joins TRBV29-1 and TRBJ2-6, with D possibly TRBD1 on 5 matching bases. The CDR3 is 13 amino acids. Germline loops: CDR1 SQVTM, CDR2 ANQGSEA. The CDR3 DNA reads TGCAGCGTTCGCGAGTCTGGGGCCAACATCCTGACTTTC. This translates into CSVRESGANILTF.

At least ten counts were recorded for this clonotype. V and J are TRBV20-1 and TRBJ1-6; D not certain. Germline CDR1 and CDR2: DFQATT and SNEGSKA (reference sequence). The V gene lost 6 bases and the J gene lost 8 bases, with 8 bases spanning the gap. CDR3 length equals 11 residues. CDR3 DNA sequence: TGCAGTGCCGGGGAGGATTCACCCCTCCACTTT. It codes for CSAGEDSPLHF.

This clonotype came up many times. The rearrangement uses TRBV12-5 and TRBJ1-3; D is unclear. V was pared by 3 bases and J by 0 bases, with 12 bases between. The germline gives CDR1 LGHNT, CDR2 FRNRAP. CDR3 size: 16 residues. The CDR3 coding sequence is TGTGCTAGTGGTTTATTAGGCTTCAACTCTGGAAACACCATATATTTT. Amino acid sequence: CASGLLGFNSGNTIYF.

This clonotype was observed a few times. The J gene is TRBJ1-2, the V gene TRBV29-1, with D possibly matching TRBD1 (5 bases). This CDR3 comprises 12 residues. V lost 6 bases to trimming and J lost 0 bases, with 8 bases between them. Germline V CDR1 and CDR2: SQVTM, ANQGSEA. CDR3 in DNA: TGCAGCGTGGGGACGCCTAACTATGGCTACACCTTC. This codes for CSVGTPNYGYTF. Combining the CDR3 with reference TRBV29-1 and TRBJ1-2 gives the whole variable domain SAVISQKPSRDICQRGTSLTIQCQVDSQVTMMFWYRQQPGQSLTLIATANQGSEATYESGFVIDKFPISRPNLTFSTLTVSNMSPEDSSIYLCSVGTPNYGYTFGSGTRLTVV.

This clonotype was seen at least ten times. This chain uses TRBV7-9 with TRBJ1-1; a weak D match, TRBD1 (6 bases). V lost 6 bases and J lost 7, with 15 bases in between. The germline V gene has CDR1 SEHNR and CDR2 FQNEAQ (reference sequence). The CDR3 runs 13 residues. The CDR3 sequence is CASRVPGQLEAFF. In DNA, the CDR3 is TGTGCCAGCAGGGTCCCTGGACAGCTTGAAGCTTTCTTT. Based on the CDR3 plus reference TRBV7-9 and TRBJ1-1, the full variable domain is DTGVSQNPRHKITKRGQNVTFRCDPISEHNRLYWYRQTLGQGPEFLTYFQNEAQLEKSRLLSDRFSAERPKGSFSTLEIQRTEQGDSAMYLCASRVPGQLEAFFGQGTRLTVV.

At least ten counts were recorded for this clonotype. The V call is TRBV19, the J call TRBJ1-5, with 7 nucleotides matching TRBD1. Germline V lookup: CDR1 LNHDA, CDR2 SQIVND (reference sequence). The CDR3 sequence is 15 residues long. J was trimmed by 3 bases and V by 3 bases; bases with no gene match: 5. The CDR3 sequence: CASSMGGQFNQPQHF. In DNA form, the CDR3 reads TGTGCCAGTAGTATGGGGGGACAGTTCAATCAGCCCCAGCATTTT. The variable domain in full, with the rest retrieved from reference TRBV19 and TRBJ1-5, is DGGITQSPKYLFRKEGQNVTLSCEQNLNHDAMYWYRQDPGQGLRLIYYSQIVNDFQKGDIAEGYSVSREKKESFPLTVTSAQKNPTAFYLCASSMGGQFNQPQHFGDGTRLSIL.

The gene calls are TRBV19 and TRBJ2-7, with 7 bases that match TRBD1. Germline V gene sequence: CDR1 LNHDA, CDR2 SQIVND (reference sequence). The J segment lost 4 bases and the V segment lost 3 bases, leaving 3 bases of the junction unmatched. This CDR3 comprises 13 residues. The CDR3 region has the DNA TGTGCCAGTAGTATGGGACAGTCTTACGAGCAGTACTTC. Translated, it gives CASSMGQSYEQYF.

The table lists this clonotype with many counts. This chain joins TRBV10-3 and TRBJ2-7; D is unresolved. The CDR3 loop spans 14 amino acids. With 0 bases removed from V and 2 bases from J, the gap between germline ends came to 8 bases. Germline CDR1 reads ENHRY; CDR2 reads SYGVKD. The CDR3 reads CAISESMGTYEQYF. The CDR3 nucleotides are TGTGCCATCAGTGAGTCGATGGGGACCTACGAGCAGTACTTC.

This clonotype has ten or more counts. The rearrangement links TRBV6-5 to TRBJ2-3, with 12 bases aligning to TRBD2. Trimming removed 6 bases from V and 5 bases from J; junction bases left unmatched: 3. The CDR3 has 14 amino acids. Germline V gives CDR1 MNHEY, CDR2 SVGAGI. Here the CDR3 DNA reads TGTGCCAGCAGGACTAGCGGGAGAGGAGATACGCAGTATTTT. It is translated as CASRTSGRGDTQYF.

This clonotype has a count of ten or more. This rearrangement joins TRBV5-4 to TRBJ2-4; D possibly uses TRBD1 or TRBD2 (5 bases each). Germline CDR1 reads SGHNT; CDR2 reads YYREEE (reference sequence). The CDR3 is 14 amino acids. The V gene lost 4 bases and the J gene lost 7 bases, with 15 bases spanning the gap. CDR3 DNA sequence: TGTGCCAGCAGCCTCACCCGGGACCTGAACATTCAGTACTTC. Its protein is CASSLTRDLNIQYF.

This clonotype was counted ten times or more. The chain is built from TRBV6-6 and TRBJ1-5; TRBD1 is a possible D gene (6 bases). Germline-derived CDR1 and CDR2 are MNHNY and SVGAGI (reference sequence). The CDR3 consists of 12 residues. Trimming left V 7 bases short and J 4 bases short, with 8 bases between. CDR3 coding DNA: TGTGCCAGCAACACAGGGAATCAGCCCCAGCATTTT. It codes for CASNTGNQPQHF.

This clonotype was found many times. This chain connects TRBV29-1 to TRBJ2-3, with D perhaps TRBD2 (6 bases). The CDR3 consists of 14 residues. The V end was cut by 1 base, the J end by 2 bases, with 10 bases between. Germline CDR1 is SQVTM and CDR2 is ANQGSEA. The CDR3: CSVEGLDFTDTQYF. CDR3 sequence (DNA): TGCAGCGTTGAAGGACTAGATTTCACAGATACGCAGTATTTT.

This clonotype appeared many times. The CDR3: CASSLGLAGVDEQFF. The CDR3 DNA sequence: TGCGCCAGCAGCTTGGGACTAGCGGGAGTTGATGAGCAGTTCTTC. V gene TRBV5-1 combines with J gene TRBJ2-1; 12 bases fit TRBD2. Germline CDR1 reads SGHRS; CDR2 reads YFSETQ. V was pared by 0 bases and J by 8 bases, with 3 bases of the junction left unmatched. The CDR3 is 15 amino acids.

This clonotype was recorded many times. This chain joins TRBV7-9 and TRBJ2-5, with a possible D match to TRBD1 (6 bases). V lost 5 bases, J lost 0 bases, and 10 bases lay in between. The CDR3 extends over 14 amino acids. CDR1 is SEHNR and CDR2 is FQNEAQ in the germline V gene (reference sequence). In DNA, the CDR3 is TGTGCCAGCAGCCCGGGACATTACCAAGAGACCCAGTACTTC. This codes for CASSPGHYQETQYF.